Here is one T cell receptor beta chain with its context. Its specificity is not known. V dropped 2 bases and J dropped 1; count of bases not matched to a gene: 9. Germline V gene lookup returns CDR1 SQVTM and CDR2 ANQGSEA. The CDR3 has 16 amino acids. Every sampled donor was Caucasian and healthy. The sample is drawn from a study of identical twins. Study results and limitations: The analysis was cross-sectional rather than longitudinal within donors. Within cord blood, abundant beta clonotypes carried fewer insertions, but memory repertoires showed no such trend.

Template switching, a step in the protocol, added a universal primer site, and cDNA carried unique molecular identifiers. TCRdb re-called the 5' RACE reads through MiXCR, storing one row per CDR3 protein. The data show 1.5 million to 2 million distinct CDR3 sequences, around 33% seen once. This sequence originates from a newborn girl in good health. V usage is TRBV29-1 and J usage is TRBJ1-2, with 8 bases fitting TRBD1. Sequenced: cord blood. The CDR3 reads CSVEPQGAFYNYGYTF. The CDR3 nucleotides are TGCAGCGTTGAACCCCAGGGGGCCTTTTATAACTATGGCTACACCTTC.